The 23 T cell receptor beta chains given below trace back to one sample, sequenced in a study of T-cell memory formation after mild COVID-19. TCRdb reprocessed the 5' RACE reads with MiXCR, giving one entry per CDR3 protein. The table records 25,000 to 35,000 distinct CDR3 sequences, about 7.4% of them present only once. What was sequenced was PBMCs or a T cell subset sorted from them (not recorded which). These receptors were obtained from an adult woman who had mild COVID-19 (a few samples of this study predate the infection). Cell type and time point are not known.

This clonotype was counted many times. The chain carries TRBV5-1 and TRBJ1-1; D is uncertain. The ends were cut back, 0 bases at V and 0 bases at J, with 6 bases in the middle. The CDR3 is 14 amino acids. CDR1 and CDR2 (germline): SGHRS, YFSETQ. The CDR3 sequence: CASSLGSMNTEAFF. CDR3 nucleotides: TGCGCCAGCAGCTTGGGGTCTATGAACACTGAAGCTTTCTTT.

This clonotype was recorded at least ten times. The rearrangement uses TRBV7-3 and TRBJ2-7, with D possibly being TRBD2 (6 bases). Per germline, CDR1 SGHTA and CDR2 FQGTGA. The CDR3 extends over 15 amino acids. The V and J ends lost 2 bases and 0 bases respectively, with 11 bases between them. CDR3 sequence: CASSLLAESSYEQYF. The CDR3 coding sequence is TGTGCCAGCAGCTTATTAGCGGAAAGCTCCTACGAGCAGTACTTC.

This clonotype appeared many times. The chain joins TRBV12-3 or TRBV12-4 to TRBJ2-3; 8 bases line up with TRBD2. The CDR3 runs 16 residues. J lost 0 bases, V lost 3 bases, and 5 bases had no gene match. As DNA, the CDR3 is TGTGCCAGCAGTTTCTGGCGGGGGGCGAGCACAGATACGCAGTATTTT. Translation: CASSFWRGASTDTQYF.

In this sample, this clonotype is medium-sized. This chain uses TRBV7-9 with TRBJ1-1; unclear D gene. Germline V gives CDR1 SEHNR, CDR2 FQNEAQ (reference sequence). The CDR3 contains 14 residues. The V gene lost 4 bases and the J gene lost 6 bases, with 15 bases spanning the gap. CDR3 region: CASSSASYSAEAFF. The CDR3 DNA reads TGTGCCAGCAGCTCCGCCTCATATTCGGCTGAAGCTTTCTTT.

This clonotype occurred many times. The chain is built from TRBV6-4 and TRBJ2-3; 7 bases are a match to TRBD1. The CDR3 length is 15 residues. Germline CDR1 is MRHNA and CDR2 is SNTAGT. V was clipped by 3 bases and J by 1 base; unmatched bases: 4. For the CDR3, the DNA is TGTGCCAGCAGTGATACAACAGGGGGCACAGATACGCAGTATTTT. Translating gives CASSDTTGGTDTQYF.

In this sample, this clonotype turned up a few times. The chain recombines TRBV24-1 with TRBJ2-2; TRBD1 aligns across 9 bases. The ends lost 0 bases at V and 3 bases at J; junction bases unmatched: 1. Germline V CDR1 and CDR2: KGHDR, SFDVKD. The length of the CDR3 is 16 residues. The CDR3 sequence is CATSDLTGGDTGELFF. The DNA for the CDR3 is TGTGCCACCAGTGATTTGACAGGGGGCGACACCGGGGAGCTGTTTTTT.

The sample holds many counts of this clonotype. The genes are TRBV7-8 and TRBJ2-3; D is ambiguous. V lost 6 bases and J 3 bases, leaving 7 bases between the germline ends. The CDR3 has 12 amino acids. The germline CDR1 and CDR2 sequences are SGHVS and FQNEAQ. Written as DNA, the CDR3 is TGTGCCAGCAGGGCCCGGACAGATACGCAGTATTTT. Its translation: CASRARTDTQYF.

This clonotype was picked up many times. The chain links TRBV18 to TRBJ2-3, with D unresolved. Germline CDR1 reads KGHSH; CDR2 reads LQKENI. Trimming took 2 bases from V and 0 from J, leaving 12 bases between them. The CDR3 sequence is 16 residues long. The CDR3 reads CASSPKGLRSTDTQYF. The CDR3 DNA follows: TGTGCCAGCTCACCAAAGGGATTACGAAGCACAGATACGCAGTATTTT.

This clonotype has only a few counts. This chain links TRBV7-2 with TRBJ2-3; 7 bases agree with TRBD1. The trim removed 5 bases at V and 2 bases at J, leaving 4 bases unmatched. Germline V gives CDR1 SGHTA, CDR2 FQGNSA. The CDR3 totals 14 residues. The DNA for the CDR3 is TGTGCCAGCAGCCCGGACAGGAACACAGATACGCAGTATTTT. Its translation: CASSPDRNTDTQYF.

This clonotype occurred many times. J is TRBJ2-7 and V is TRBV25-1, with 7 bases matching TRBD1. The CDR3 extends over 17 amino acids. Germline V gene sequence: CDR1 MGHDK, CDR2 SYGVNS. V trimming: 1 base; J trimming: 6 bases; junction bases outside the gene matches: 15. As DNA, the CDR3 is TGTGCCAGCAGTGAATCTCCCCTACAGGGGCGGACGGCCGAGCAGTACTTC. This translates into CASSESPLQGRTAEQYF.

The sample holds many counts of this clonotype. The chain employs TRBV6-5 and TRBJ2-5; no clear D. The CDR3 loop spans 13 amino acids. V was trimmed by 5 bases and J by 2 bases, leaving 9 bases between them. Germline CDR1 and CDR2: MNHEY and SVGAGI. The CDR3 is CASSPRIQETQYF. In nucleotides, the CDR3 is TGTGCCAGCAGTCCCCGGATACAAGAGACCCAGTACTTC.

At least ten counts were recorded for this clonotype. The chain combines TRBV4-1 with TRBJ1-2; D remains unclear. V gave up 1 base and J gave up 4 bases, with 7 bases separating them. CDR3 length: 13 amino acids. Per the germline V gene, CDR1 is MGHRA and CDR2 is YSYEKL. CDR3 amino acids: CASSQVGIYGYTF. CDR3 DNA: TGCGCCAGCAGCCAAGTAGGGATCTATGGCTACACCTTC.

This clonotype was recorded many times. The genes are TRBV12-3 or TRBV12-4 and TRBJ2-6; possibly TRBD1 for D (6 bases). CDR3 length: 16 amino acids. V lost 5 bases and J 0 bases, leaving 11 bases between the germline ends. The CDR3 DNA reads TGTGCCAGCAGTCCACAGGGCCACTCTGGGGCCAACGTCCTGACTTTC. Its protein is CASSPQGHSGANVLTF.

The table lists this clonotype with many counts. The chain links TRBV9 to TRBJ1-5; a possible D gene is TRBD1 (6 bases). Germline V gene data show CDR1 as SGDLS and CDR2 as YYNGEE. The germline V and J ends were trimmed by 4 bases and 0 bases, with 14 bases remaining between them. CDR3 length: 16 residues. CDR3 bases: TGTGCCAGCAGCCCCCCGGAGGGGGTTAGCAATCAGCCCCAGCATTTT. Encoded protein: CASSPPEGVSNQPQHF. The variable domain in full, completed from reference TRBV9 and TRBJ1-5, reads DSGVTQTPKHLITATGQRVTLRCSPRSGDLSVYWYQQSLDQGLQFLIQYYNGEERAKGNILERFSAQQFPDLHSELNLSSLELGDSALYFCASSPPEGVSNQPQHFGDGTRLSIL.

CDR3 in DNA: TGCAGTGCTACTCTTTCCCGCTCCTACAATGAGCAGTTCTTC. It yields the protein CSATLSRSYNEQFF. J is TRBJ2-1 and V is TRBV20-1; D is undetermined. The CDR3 loop spans 14 amino acids. V lost 4 bases to trimming and J lost 0 bases, with 10 bases between them. Per the germline V gene, CDR1 is DFQATT and CDR2 is SNEGSKA (reference sequence).

In this sample, this clonotype turned up many times. J is TRBJ2-1 and V is TRBV10-3; D may be TRBD2 (6 bases). The CDR3 has 15 amino acids. In germline, CDR1 is ENHRY, CDR2 SYGVKD. V was pared by 5 bases and J by 2 bases, with 13 bases between. The CDR3 nucleotides are TGTGCCATCAGTCCGTCGGGCGGGACCTACAATGAGCAGTTCTTC. Its translation is CAISPSGGTYNEQFF.

This clonotype was observed at least ten times. The chain combines TRBV9 with TRBJ2-3; 12 bases align to TRBD2. CDR3 length: 16 residues. Trimming cost V 0 bases and J 4 bases; bases outside gene matches: 3. Germline loops: CDR1 SGDLS, CDR2 YYNGEE. The chain's CDR3 is CASSVVLAGGSDTQYF. DNA of the CDR3: TGTGCCAGCAGCGTAGTACTAGCGGGAGGCTCAGATACGCAGTATTTT.

CDR3 nucleotide sequence: TGTGCCAGTAGCCCGGACAGGGGGCCCCAGCATTTT. Residues: CASSPDRGPQHF. This chain uses TRBV19 with TRBJ1-5; TRBD1 aligns across 9 bases. The trim removed 6 bases at V and 9 bases at J, leaving 3 bases unmatched. The germline V gene has CDR1 LNHDA and CDR2 SQIVND (reference sequence). This CDR3 is 12 amino acids long.

This clonotype was detected ten times or more. V usage is TRBV28 and J usage is TRBJ2-1, with 10 bases identical to TRBD1. This CDR3 region has 15 residues. With V trimmed by 6 bases and J by 7 bases, 9 bases remained unmatched. CDR1 MDHEN and CDR2 SYDVKM come from the germline V gene. CDR3 nucleotides: TGTGCCAGCAGATCGCGGGACAGGGGACTTAATGAGCAGTTCTTC. Its protein is CASRSRDRGLNEQFF.

This rearrangement joins TRBV21-1 to TRBJ1-6; the D call TRBD1 from the table was never checked on the DNA. TRBV21-1 is a known pseudogene. This CDR3 has 15 residues. The CDR3 DNA sequence: TGTGCCAGCAGCCCACGGGGGGGGCGGAATTCACCCCTCCACTTT. Amino acids: CASSPRGGRNSPLHF.

In this sample, this clonotype is medium-sized. J is TRBJ2-7 and V is TRBV7-9; D remains unclear. V was pared by 4 bases and J by 3 bases, with 19 bases between. The CDR3 runs to 16 residues. Per germline, CDR1 SEHNR and CDR2 FQNEAQ (reference sequence). Written as DNA, the CDR3 is TGTGCCAGCAGCTCGGGTTTGACTGGCACCCGCTACGAGCAGTACTTC. Translated: CASSSGLTGTRYEQYF.

At least ten counts were recorded for this clonotype. V is TRBV14 and J is TRBJ2-1; D uncertain. V was shortened by 0 bases and J by 3 bases, with 3 bases between the two germline ends. Germline V gene lookup returns CDR1 SGHDN and CDR2 FVKESK. The CDR3 contains 13 residues. The CDR3 protein is CASSQDSYNEQFF. CDR3 DNA: TGTGCCAGCAGCCAAGACAGCTACAATGAGCAGTTCTTC.

This clonotype has at least ten counts. This rearrangement joins TRBV7-2 to TRBJ2-3, with D perhaps being TRBD1 or TRBD2 (6 bases each). This CDR3 is built from 14 residues. With 2 bases removed from V and 5 bases from J, the gap between germline ends came to 11 bases. In germline, CDR1 is SGHTA, CDR2 FQGNSA. The DNA for the CDR3 is TGTGCCAGCAGCTTACCGGGGGCGGGAGATACGCAGTATTTT. It codes for CASSLPGAGDTQYF.